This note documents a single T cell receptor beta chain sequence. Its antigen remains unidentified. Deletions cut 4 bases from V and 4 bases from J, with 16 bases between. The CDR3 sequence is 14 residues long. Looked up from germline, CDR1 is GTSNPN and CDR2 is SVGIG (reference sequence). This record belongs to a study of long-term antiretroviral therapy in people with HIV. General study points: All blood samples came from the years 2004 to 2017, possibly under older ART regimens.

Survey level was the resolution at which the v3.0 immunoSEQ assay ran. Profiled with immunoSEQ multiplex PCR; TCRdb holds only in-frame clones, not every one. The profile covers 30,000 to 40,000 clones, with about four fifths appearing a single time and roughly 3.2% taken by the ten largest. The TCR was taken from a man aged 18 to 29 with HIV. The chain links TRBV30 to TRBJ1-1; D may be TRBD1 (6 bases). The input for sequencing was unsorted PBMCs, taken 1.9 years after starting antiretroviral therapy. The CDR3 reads CAWNRRARGTEAFF. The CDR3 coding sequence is TGTGCCTGGAATCGGAGGGCCAGGGGCACTGAAGCTTTCTTT.